The 3 T cell receptor beta chains reported below all come from one sample, sequenced in a study of radiation and T cells in renal cell carcinoma. Sequencing used immunoSEQ multiplex PCR; TCRdb keeps in-frame clones, though not all of them. The table records some 150,000 clones, 80% to 90% of them present only once. Documented time point: blood 4 weeks post-SBRT, at nephrectomy. Treatment reported: 15 Gy SBRT to primary tumor, nephrectomy 4 weeks later. The source was blood, collected from a patient whose treatment included radiotherapy and nephrectomy. These TCRs come from a woman between 45 and 65 years old with renal cell carcinoma.

This chain uses TRBV5-1 with TRBJ2-7; TRBD1 or TRBD2 may be the D gene (5 bases each). V lost 4 bases and J 6 bases, leaving 20 bases between the germline ends. The CDR3 has 15 residues. Germline loops: CDR1 SGHRS, CDR2 YFSETQ. CDR3 protein: CASSPPGRGLLEQYF. Written as DNA, the CDR3 is TGCGCCAGCAGCCCCCCGGGACGGGGCCTTCTCGAGCAGTACTTC. Using reference TRBV5-1 and TRBJ2-7 for the parts outside the CDR3, the full variable domain is KAGVTQTPRYLIKTRGQQVTLSCSPISGHRSVSWYQQTPGQGLQFLFEYFSETQRNKGNFPGRFSGRQFSNSRSEMNVSTLELGDSALYLCASSPPGRGLLEQYFGPGTRLTVT.

The CDR3 protein is CASSVDRGGDIQYF. DNA of the CDR3: TGTGCCAGCAGCGTTGACAGGGGGGGAGACATTCAGTACTTC. The chain combines TRBV9 with TRBJ2-4; TRBD1 matches 9 bases. The germline V gene encodes CDR1 SGDLS and CDR2 YYNGEE. The ends lost 2 bases at V and 8 bases at J; junction bases unmatched: 5. CDR3 size: 14 residues.

This clone was detected only once. The chain recombines TRBV7-2 with TRBJ2-4; D perhaps matches TRBD2 (5 bases). CDR1 SGHTA and CDR2 FQGNSA come from the germline V gene. The CDR3 has 14 residues. V lost 4 bases and J lost 9, with 16 bases in between. Here the CDR3 DNA reads TGTGCCAGCAGCTCTGGATTGGCCGAGGGCATTCAGTACTTC. Translated: CASSSGLAEGIQYF.